Each of the 30 T cell receptor beta chains below was sequenced from the same sample in a study of tumor and adjacent non-tumor tissue in lung cancer. The template was RNA from unsorted bulk tissue. Three rounds of nested PCR, following a modified ARM-PCR protocol, produced the TCRbeta library. A single record per CDR3 protein comes from TCRdb applying MiXCR to the multiplex PCR reads. The sample has more than 90,000 distinct CDR3 sequences; less than 75% are singletons. The source material was lung tumor tissue. All receptors derive from a man aged 55 to 69 with non-small cell lung cancer.

In regard to this clonotype: Given the absence of the conserved phenylalanine or tryptophan at the CDR3 end, a read error is likely. The chain joins TRBV29-1 to TRBJ2-1; a possible D gene is TRBD2 (6 bases). Germline loops: CDR1 SQVTM, CDR2 ANQGSEA. The V gene lost 4 bases and the J gene lost 8 bases, with 15 bases spanning the gap. This CDR3 has 13 amino acids. CDR3 residues: CSVGKQWGDEQFL. The CDR3 bases are TGCAGCGTTGGAAAACAGTGGGGGGATGAGCAGTTCCTC.

The table lists this clonotype with many counts. Here the CDR3 DNA reads TGTGCCAGCAGCCATATCATACTAGCGGTTAGCCCCTACAATGAGCAGTTCTTC. As protein: CASSHIILAVSPYNEQFF. This sequence joins TRBV16 and TRBJ2-1, with 8 bases aligning to TRBD2. This CDR3 is 18 amino acids long. Trimming removed 3 bases from V and 2 bases from J; junction bases left unmatched: 12. CDR1 is KGHSY, CDR2 FQNENV, per germline.

Ten or more counts support this clonotype. The chain couples TRBV6-1 to TRBJ2-4; 7 bases agree with TRBD2. Germline-derived CDR1 and CDR2 are MNHNS and SASEGT. The CDR3 runs 18 residues. V dropped 1 base and J dropped 0; count of bases not matched to a gene: 9. The CDR3 nucleotides read TGTGCCAGCAGTGAAGACCGGGGGGTGGGGGTAGCCAAAAACATTCAGTACTTC. Translated: CASSEDRGVGVAKNIQYF.

This rearrangement joins TRBV6-5 to TRBJ2-1; 7 bases are shared with TRBD2. The CDR3 totals 16 residues. The V gene's germline CDR1 is MNHEY and CDR2 SVGAGI. V lost 0 bases, J lost 12 bases, and 14 bases stayed unmatched. CDR3 residues: CASSYSSSGKSVGQFF. The CDR3 nucleotides are TGTGCCAGCAGTTACTCGAGCAGCGGGAAGAGCGTCGGGCAGTTCTTC.

A word on this clonotype: Compared with germline, one end of the junction differs, possibly owing to a read error. This chain uses TRBV6-2 or TRBV6-3 with TRBJ2-7, with D hard to call. CDR3 length equals 13 residues. Germline CDR1 is MNHEY and CDR2 is SVGEGT. Written as DNA, the CDR3 is TGTGCCATCAGTTACGCGACGGGCTACGAGCAATACTTC. It translates to CAISYATGYEQYF.

This clonotype occurred a few times. The chain recombines TRBV2 with TRBJ2-5; weak D call: TRBD1 (6 bases). CDR1 SNHLY and CDR2 FYNNEI come from the germline V gene. Trimming stripped 2 bases from V and 6 bases from J, with 16 bases between. The CDR3 has 15 residues. The CDR3 spells CASSEWAGDRKTQYF. The DNA for the CDR3 is TGTGCCAGCAGTGAATGGGCAGGGGATCGGAAGACCCAGTACTTC.

The chain carries TRBV6-2 or TRBV6-3 and TRBJ2-6; D not certain. The CDR3 totals 16 residues. V was trimmed by 7 bases and J by 2 bases, leaving 15 bases between them. CDR1 is MNHEY, CDR2 SVGEGT, per germline. The CDR3 sequence is CASKGSGRTGANVLTF. CDR3 in DNA: TGTGCCAGCAAGGGTTCCGGAAGGACTGGGGCCAACGTCCTGACTTTC.

This clonotype was detected a few times. Being one base from a much bigger clone, this may be a read error. The CDR3 DNA reads as TGTGCCAGCAGTCCGCAGGGCGGAAAACTGTTTTTT. Translating it yields CASSPQGGKLFF. The chain has TRBV12-3 or TRBV12-4 and TRBJ1-4, with D possibly TRBD1 on 5 matching bases. The CDR3 extends over 12 amino acids. V was pared by 5 bases and J by 10 bases, with 11 bases between.

The CDR3 sequence is CSVNLAGELKTQYF. In DNA form, the CDR3 reads TGCAGTGTTAACCTAGCGGGGGAGCTTAAGACCCAGTACTTC. V usage is TRBV20-1 and J usage is TRBJ2-5; 10 nucleotides line up with TRBD2. The CDR3 is 14 amino acids. V gave up 7 bases and J gave up 6 bases; unmatched junction bases: 11. Germline CDR1 DFQATT, CDR2 SNEGSKA (reference sequence).

This clonotype was counted once. No conserved phenylalanine or tryptophan ends this CDR3, so it is likely a read error. The chain couples TRBV11-2 to TRBJ2-3, with D unresolved. The germline V gene has CDR1 SGHAT and CDR2 FQNNGV. This CDR3 has 14 residues. This chain's CDR3 is CSSSLVGYTDTQYL. The CDR3 DNA is TGTTCCAGCAGCTTAGTTGGCTACACAGATACGCAGTATTTA.

This clonotype showed up just a few times. A much larger clone lies a single base off, so this may be a read error. Because the CDR3 is missing its conserved closing phenylalanine or tryptophan, this is likely a read error. CDR3 protein: CASGRPGTSINEQFL. For the CDR3, the DNA is TGTGCCAGCGGTAGACCCGGGACTAGCATCAATGAGCAGTTCTTA. The chain is built from TRBV6-5 and TRBJ2-1; 9 nucleotides line up with TRBD2. The length of the CDR3 is 15 residues. Trimming removed 8 bases from V and 6 bases from J; junction bases left unmatched: 11. The V gene's germline CDR1 is MNHEY and CDR2 SVGAGI.

A word on this clonotype: A much bigger clone sits one base away, suggesting this may be a read error. The chain combines TRBV20-1 with TRBJ2-1, with D uncertain. CDR1 is DFQATT, CDR2 SNEGSKA, per germline (reference sequence). This CDR3 comprises 11 residues. Trimming removed 6 bases from V and 11 bases from J, with 14 bases in between. The CDR3 reads CSAALPNKQFF. The CDR3 coding sequence is TGCAGTGCAGCCCTACCGAATAAGCAGTTCTTC.

A few counts support this clonotype. A much larger clonotype is one base distant, so this may be a read error. This chain joins TRBV6-2 or TRBV6-3 and TRBJ2-5; the D gene is possibly TRBD1 (5 bases). The CDR3 has 16 amino acids. CDR1 is MNHEY and CDR2 is SVGEGT in the germline V gene. V lost 7 bases and J lost 2, with 20 bases in between. CDR3: CASKRPHSSGQETQYF. The DNA for the CDR3 is TGTGCCAGCAAAAGACCCCACAGCTCAGGGCAAGAGACCCAGTACTTC.

This chain uses TRBV10-3 with TRBJ2-5; no clear D. The CDR3 spans 14 residues. Per germline, CDR1 ENHRY and CDR2 SYGVKD. Trimming removed 0 bases at V and 1 base at J, with 6 bases between. The CDR3, as DNA: TGTGCCATCAGTGAGTCGGTTCTCCAAGAGACCCAGTACTTC. Translated: CAISESVLQETQYF.

At least ten counts were recorded for this clonotype. V and J are TRBV29-1 and TRBJ2-5; 7 bases match TRBD1. Trimming removed 7 bases from V and 9 bases from J; junction bases left unmatched: 5. CDR1 and CDR2 (germline): SQVTM, ANQGSEA. The CDR3 length is 10 residues. The CDR3 region has the DNA TGCAGCGCCGACCAGGGGGCCCAGTACTTC. It is translated as CSADQGAQYF.

This clonotype has at least ten counts. The V call is TRBV29-1, the J call TRBJ2-3; D is perhaps TRBD1 (6 bases). V dropped 5 bases and J dropped 4 bases, with 13 bases sitting between them. Germline CDR1 SQVTM, CDR2 ANQGSEA. The CDR3 is 13 amino acids. The CDR3 region is CSVSRGGADTQYF. The CDR3 DNA reads TGCAGCGTTAGCAGGGGCGGCGCAGATACGCAGTATTTT.

This clonotype is labeled as medium-sized. This sequence joins TRBV20-1 and TRBJ1-5, with TRBD1 as a possible D gene (5 bases). This CDR3 is built from 13 residues. V lost 3 bases to trimming and J lost 6 bases, with 12 bases between them. Germline CDR1 reads DFQATT; CDR2 reads SNEGSKA (reference sequence). CDR3 in amino acids: CSARGQGGQPQHF. The CDR3 DNA sequence: TGCAGTGCTAGGGGCCAGGGAGGTCAGCCCCAGCATTTT.

The chain recombines TRBV29-1 with TRBJ2-4; possible D gene TRBD2, 6 bases. This CDR3 has 16 amino acids. With 5 bases removed from V and 4 bases from J, the gap between germline ends came to 21 bases. CDR1 and CDR2 from the germline V gene are SQVTM and ANQGSEA. The CDR3 coding sequence is TGCAGCGTTCCCCATGGGACGGGAGTCCCAAAAAACATTCAGTACTTC. Its translation is CSVPHGTGVPKNIQYF.

Regarding this clonotype: This may arise from a read error, as a much more abundant clone is one base away. This chain connects TRBV6-5 to TRBJ1-1, with D unresolved. This CDR3 has 11 amino acids. Germline V gene sequence: CDR1 MNHEY, CDR2 SVGAGI. The CDR3 protein is CASSQNTEASF. Here the CDR3 DNA reads TGTGCCAGCAGTCAGAACACTGAAGCTTCCTTT.

This clonotype was recorded a few times. A much larger clone differs from this one at a single base, so this may be a read error. The chain recombines TRBV6-2 or TRBV6-3 with TRBJ2-3, with D perhaps matching TRBD1 (6 bases). This CDR3 spans 15 amino acids. Germline V CDR1 and CDR2: MNHEY, SVGEGT. The CDR3 region is CASSQKPGRTDTKYF. The CDR3 DNA is TGTGCCAGCAGCCAAAAACCGGGGCGGACAGATACGAAGTATTTT.

In the case of this clonotype: A much larger clonotype is one base distant, so this may be a read error. This chain uses TRBV6-1 with TRBJ2-3, with TRBD2 identical over 7 bases. The CDR3 has 13 amino acids. Germline CDR1 is MNHNS and CDR2 is SASEGT. Here the CDR3 DNA reads TGTGCCGGCCGGGACTACTACACAGAAACGCAGTATTTT. Translation gives CAGRDYYTETQYF.

Comments on this clonotype: An end of the junction does not agree with germline; a read error may underlie this. The rearrangement uses TRBV5-6 and TRBJ2-3; D is possibly TRBD2 (5 bases). The CDR3 covers 14 residues. In germline, CDR1 is SGHDT, CDR2 YYEEEE. The CDR3 nucleotides are TGTGCCAGCAGCTTGGGGGGAGATGTATATACGCAATATTTT. Translating it yields CASSLGGDVYTQYF.

To note about this clonotype: This CDR3 fails to terminate in the conserved phenylalanine or tryptophan, so it likely reflects a read error. This chain's CDR3 is CASSLTGTRDEQFL. The CDR3 coding sequence is TGTGCCAGCAGCTTAACCGGGACTAGGGATGAGCAGTTCTTA. The chain recombines TRBV11-1 with TRBJ2-1; 8 bases align to TRBD2. The V and J ends lost 2 bases and 8 bases, in that order; junction bases with no gene match: 5. Looked up from germline, CDR1 is SGHAT and CDR2 is FQDESV (reference sequence). The CDR3 is 14 amino acids.

This clonotype showed up just a few times. A much larger clone sits a single nucleotide away, making a read error possible. Lacking the conserved final phenylalanine or tryptophan, this CDR3 likely reflects a read error. The chain joins TRBV6-5 to TRBJ1-1; D might be TRBD1 (6 bases). CDR1 MNHEY and CDR2 SVGAGI come from the germline V gene. CDR3 length: 16 residues. V dropped 0 bases and J dropped 1 base, with 12 bases sitting between them. The CDR3 DNA follows: TGTGCCAGCAGTTACTCTGGGGGGCGCGGGAACACTGAAGCTTTCCTT. It encodes CASSYSGGRGNTEAFL.

In the case of this clonotype: One end of the junction does not line up with germline, which may come from a read error. The chain recombines TRBV11-2 with TRBJ1-1, with D perhaps TRBD1 (6 bases). CDR1 is SGHAT, CDR2 FQNNGV, per germline. The CDR3 is 14 amino acids. The DNA of the CDR3 is TGTGCCTGCAGCCTACACAGGGTTTTGACCGAAGCTTTCTTT. Amino acids: CACSLHRVLTEAFF.

Of note for this clonotype: Possible read error: a much larger clone is one base away. The chain is built from TRBV6-6 and TRBJ2-7; D gene unclear. Germline-derived CDR1 and CDR2 are MNHNY and SVGAGI (reference sequence). CDR3 size: 14 residues. V was pared by 7 bases and J by 4 bases, with 17 bases between. The CDR3 spells CASNSGTQFYEQYF. For the CDR3, the DNA is TGTGCCAGCAATTCGGGCACCCAGTTTTACGAGCAGTACTTC.

Notes on this clonotype: Its ends do not fully match the called genes, so a read error is possible. The chain links TRBV29-1 to TRBJ1-1; TRBD1 aligns across 7 bases. This CDR3 region has 14 residues. CDR1 and CDR2 (germline): SQVTM, ANQGSEA. The CDR3 loop reads CSANWTGMNTEALF. The CDR3 bases are TGCAGCGCAAACTGGACAGGAATGAACACTGAAGCTCTCTTT.

This clonotype has only one observation. The CDR3 carries no conserved terminal phenylalanine or tryptophan, so it likely arises from a read error. The chain recombines TRBV6-6 with TRBJ2-5, with 8 bases matching TRBD2. CDR1 is MNHNY, CDR2 SVGAGI, per germline (reference sequence). This CDR3 has 17 amino acids. The CDR3 loop reads CASAPGPAGVFQETQYL. In DNA, the CDR3 is TGCGCCAGCGCTCCGGGACCAGCGGGAGTGTTTCAAGAGACCCAGTACCTC.

Remarks on this clonotype: One junction end does not reproduce the germline sequence, and a read error may be involved. The chain carries TRBV2 and TRBJ2-7; D is possibly TRBD2 (9 bases). This CDR3 comprises 14 residues. Per the germline V gene, CDR1 is SNHLY and CDR2 is FYNNEI. CDR3 in DNA: TGTACCAGTCGGGACAGGACTAGCGTCAACGAGCAGTACTTC. Protein sequence: CTSRDRTSVNEQYF.

The chain is built from TRBV11-2 and TRBJ2-7; 9 nucleotides line up with TRBD2. This CDR3 is 15 amino acids long. Per the germline V gene, CDR1 is SGHAT and CDR2 is FQNNGV. V shed 0 bases, J shed 7 bases, and the junction held 7 bases outside the gene matches. The CDR3 nucleotides are TGTGCCAGCAGCTTAGAAGTAGCGGGAGTGGCGGAGCAGTACTTC. Amino acids: CASSLEVAGVAEQYF.